A selection of T cell receptor beta chains follows, all from one sample in a study of blood T cell repertoires in COVID-19. Produced via immunoSEQ multiplex PCR; TCRdb's table is partial and in-frame only. The sample holds under 250,000 clones, 65% to 90% seen once. The sequencing input was peripheral blood. These receptors all stem from a man aged 50-59 years with COVID-19, enrolled during active disease. The CDR3 runs from the conserved cysteine through the conserved F or W. D genes are given only for firm matches. Clone sizes are given selectively: once, few, many, or a class where the clone is expanded.

TRBV3-1/TRBV3-2	TRBJ2-2	TRBD2	-	TGTGCCAGCAACTTAGCGGGCCAGAGGACCGGGGAGCTGTTTTTT	CASNLAGQRTGELFF
TRBV14	TRBJ2-1	TRBD2	-	TGTGCCAGCAGCCAAATAGCGGGGGGGCCTGTGAATGAGCAGTTCTTC	CASSQIAGGPVNEQFF
TRBV7-6	TRBJ1-2	-	-	TGTGCCAGCAGCTTAATTGGGACCGACAGGAAATCTGGCTACACCTTC	CASSLIGTDRKSGYTF
TRBV19	TRBJ2-1	TRBD2	-	TGTGCCAGTAGGACTAGCGGGAGTAATGAGCAGTTCTTC	CASRTSGSNEQFF
TRBV5-1	TRBJ2-2	TRBD1	-	TGCGCCAGCAGCTTGGGGGACAGATACACCGGGGAGCTGTTTTTT	CASSLGDRYTGELFF
TRBV19	TRBJ2-7	TRBD1	-	TGTGCCAGTAGAAAGGGCGGGACAGGGTCAGCCTACGAGCAGTACTTC	CASRKGGTGSAYEQYF
TRBV6-2/TRBV6-3	TRBJ1-2	-	-	TGTGCCAGCAGTTACTCTCGAGAAGGCTACACCTTC	CASSYSREGYTF
TRBV19	TRBJ2-1	-	-	TGTGCCAGTAGTCCAGACGGGACTTTTTACAATGAGCAGTTCTTC	CASSPDGTFYNEQFF
TRBV14	TRBJ1-2	TRBD1	-	TGTGCCAGCAGCCAAGAGAAGGACAGGGTTAACTATGGCTACACCTTC	CASSQEKDRVNYGYTF
TRBV7-9	TRBJ2-7	TRBD1	-	TGTGCCAGCAGCTACACGGACAGGGGGCCATACGAGCAGTACTTC	CASSYTDRGPYEQYF
TRBV5-4	TRBJ2-1	TRBD1	few	TGTGCCAGCAGCGCGAGGGGACAGGGCTACAATGAGCAGTTCTTC	CASSARGQGYNEQFF
TRBV27	TRBJ2-3	TRBD1	-	TGTGCCAGCAGTTTATTGGACAGGGCGGATACGCAGTATTTT	CASSLLDRADTQYF
TRBV5-4	TRBJ1-1	-	once	TGTGCCAGCAGCGTACAGGGATGGAACACTGAAGCTTTCTTT	CASSVQGWNTEAFF
TRBV4-1	TRBJ1-3	-	-	TGCGCCAGCAGCCAAGACGTCGGACTCCGTGGAAACACCATATATTTT	CASSQDVGLRGNTIYF
TRBV13	TRBJ2-2	TRBD2	once	TGTGCCAGCAGCCTCCGGACTAGCGGGAGCACCGGGGAGCTGTTTTTT	CASSLRTSGSTGELFF
TRBV29-1	TRBJ1-2	-	-	TGCAGCGTTGTCGGGGAAGAGAGGGGCTACACCTTC	CSVVGEERGYTF
TRBV5-6	TRBJ2-5	-	once	TGTGCCAGCAGCTTGGGTAGCGTGGGGATGGAGACCCAGTACTTC	CASSLGSVGMETQYF
TRBV5-4	TRBJ2-5	TRBD1	few	TGTGCCAGCAGCTTGGCCAGGGGGCTTACCGAGACCCAGTACTTC	CASSLARGLTETQYF
TRBV7-9	TRBJ1-5	TRBD1	few	TGTGCCAGCAGCGCTCTCGGGACAGGGTTACAGCCCCAGCATTTT	CASSALGTGLQPQHF
TRBV27	TRBJ2-5	-	-	TGTGCCAGCAGCCGCCTGTCGGGAGAAGAGACCCAGTACTTC	CASSRLSGEETQYF
TRBV19	TRBJ1-4	TRBD1	few	TGTGCCAGTAGTCGGGGACAGAATGAAAAACTGTTTTTT	CASSRGQNEKLFF
TRBV10-3	TRBJ2-3	TRBD1	-	TGTGCCATCAGTGTGGGGACAGGCACAGATACGCAGTATTTT	CAISVGTGTDTQYF
TRBV5-5	TRBJ1-5	-	-	TGTGCCAGCAGCTTACAGGGCCTCCCTAGCAATCAGCCCCAGCATTTT	CASSLQGLPSNQPQHF
TRBV5-1	TRBJ1-6	TRBD1	-	TGCGCCAGCAGCCTTGGACAGGATCAGTCACCCCTCCACTTT	CASSLGQDQSPLHF